This passage covers 23 T cell receptor beta chains from one sample sequenced in a study of long-term antiretroviral therapy in people with HIV. Sequencing used immunoSEQ v3.0 at survey level. Assay: immunoSEQ multiplex PCR; the TCRdb copy retains only in-frame clones and omits some. The data hold tens of thousands of clones, with around 84% observed a single time. This material consisted of unsorted PBMCs, taken 1.3 years after starting antiretroviral therapy. The receptors here all came from a man between 60 and 75 years old with HIV.

This clone was observed a single time. The rearrangement uses TRBV14 and TRBJ2-1; 9 bases agree with TRBD2. The CDR3 totals 19 residues. V dropped 2 bases and J dropped 5; count of bases not matched to a gene: 16. The germline V gene encodes CDR1 SGHDN and CDR2 FVKESK. In DNA, the CDR3 is TGTGCCAGCAGCCAACGACAGCGGGAGGCCCCGGGATGGCACAATGAGCAGTTCTTC. It translates to CASSQRQREAPGWHNEQFF.

The rearrangement links TRBV11-2 to TRBJ2-2; 8 nucleotides line up with TRBD2. Germline CDR1 reads SGHAT; CDR2 reads FQNNGV. Trimming removed 1 base from V and 3 bases from J; junction bases left unmatched: 7. The CDR3 totals 17 residues. CDR3 DNA: TGTGCCAGCAGCTTAGGGGCTAGCGGGCGTTACACCGGGGAGCTGTTTTTT. Residues: CASSLGASGRYTGELFF.

J is TRBJ1-2 and V is TRBV5-1; TRBD1 aligns across 8 bases. Germline trimming cut 4 bases from V and 4 bases from J; bases unmatched to any gene: 9. Germline CDR1 SGHRS, CDR2 YFSETQ. The CDR3 has 15 amino acids. DNA of the CDR3: TGCGCCAGCAGCGGATTGACAGGGGAGGCCTATGGCTACACCTTC. As protein: CASSGLTGEAYGYTF.

The chain carries TRBV7-6 and TRBJ2-2; D unresolved. The ends were cut back, 4 bases at V and 6 bases at J, with 15 bases in the middle. From germline, CDR1 is SGHVS and CDR2 FNYEAQ. The CDR3 extends over 15 amino acids. The CDR3 nucleotides are TGTGCCAGCAGCTCGACTGCCACCAACCCCGGGGAGCTGTTTTTT. The encoded protein is CASSSTATNPGELFF.

The chain carries TRBV27 and TRBJ2-5; possibly TRBD1 or TRBD2 for D (5 bases each). Germline assignment: CDR1 MNHEY and CDR2 SMNVEV (reference sequence). V was trimmed by 5 bases and J by 5 bases, leaving 21 bases between them. The CDR3 runs to 16 residues. CDR3 region: CASSPGPFPVLETQYF. The DNA of the CDR3 is TGTGCCAGCAGTCCGGGACCTTTCCCGGTGTTGGAGACCCAGTACTTC.

V gene TRBV30 combines with J gene TRBJ2-1; 10 bases fit TRBD2. J lost 5 bases, V lost 4 bases, and 5 bases had no gene match. The CDR3 sequence is 14 residues long. Per germline, CDR1 GTSNPN and CDR2 SVGIG (reference sequence). The CDR3 loop reads CAWTGLAANNEQFF. CDR3 sequence (DNA): TGTGCCTGGACCGGACTAGCGGCTAACAATGAGCAGTTCTTC.

This clone is labeled medium-sized. The V call is TRBV7-6, the J call TRBJ2-7, with D uncertain. Germline assignment: CDR1 SGHVS and CDR2 FNYEAQ. Between the trimmed V and J ends, which lost 5 bases and 3 bases, there was a span of 8 bases. The CDR3 length is 12 residues. CDR3 region: CASSLRGYEQYF. CDR3 nucleotides: TGTGCCAGCAGCCTCCGCGGCTACGAGCAGTACTTC. The full variable domain, its missing parts supplied by reference TRBV7-6 and TRBJ2-7, is GAGVSQSPRYKVTKRGQDVALRCDPISGHVSLYWYRQALGQGPEFLTYFNYEAQQDKSGLPNDRFSAERPEGSISTLTIQRTEQRDSAMYRCASSLRGYEQYFGPGTRLTVT.

The rearrangement joins TRBV29-1 to TRBJ1-2, with D uncertain. Germline lookup yields CDR1 SQVTM and CDR2 ANQGSEA. This CDR3 spans 11 amino acids. The V end was cut by 2 bases, the J end by 2 bases, with 3 bases between. The CDR3, as DNA: TGCAGCGTTGAATCGAACTATGGCTACACCTTC. As protein: CSVESNYGYTF. The full variable domain, rest sourced from reference TRBV29-1 and TRBJ1-2, is SAVISQKPSRDICQRGTSLTIQCQVDSQVTMMFWYRQQPGQSLTLIATANQGSEATYESGFVIDKFPISRPNLTFSTLTVSNMSPEDSSIYLCSVESNYGYTFGSGTRLTVV.

The chain combines TRBV5-5 with TRBJ1-1, with D maybe TRBD1 (5 bases). Germline CDR1 is SGHKS and CDR2 is YYEKEE (reference sequence). This CDR3 has 17 residues. The ends were cut back, 1 base at V and 3 bases at J, with 19 bases in the middle. The CDR3 DNA reads as TGTGCCAGCAGCTTGCAGGCTGCAGGGCGATCGTACACTGAAGCTTTCTTT. This gives the protein CASSLQAAGRSYTEAFF.

The J gene is TRBJ2-7, the V gene TRBV27; possible D gene TRBD2, 5 bases. Trimming stripped 3 bases from V and 4 bases from J, with 13 bases between. The CDR3 length is 14 residues. Germline V lookup: CDR1 MNHEY, CDR2 SMNVEV (reference sequence). This CDR3 is CASSLGSGEYEQYF. The CDR3 nucleotides read TGTGCCAGCAGTTTGGGGAGTGGGGAGTACGAGCAGTACTTC.

The chain combines TRBV5-1 with TRBJ2-7; TRBD1 matches 11 bases. The V and J ends lost 3 bases and 4 bases, in that order; junction bases with no gene match: 3. Germline-derived CDR1 and CDR2 are SGHRS and YFSETQ. This CDR3 is 14 amino acids long. The CDR3 protein is CASSSDRGPYEQYF. CDR3 DNA sequence: TGCGCCAGCAGCTCGGACAGGGGGCCATACGAGCAGTACTTC.

The chain is built from TRBV9 and TRBJ2-1, with 7 bases that match TRBD1. Looked up from germline, CDR1 is SGDLS and CDR2 is YYNGEE. The CDR3 is made up of 15 amino acids. Trimming took 2 bases from V and 2 from J; bases not matched to a gene: 4. For the CDR3, the DNA is TGTGCCAGCAGCGTTATGGGACAGACCTACAATGAGCAGTTCTTC. It specifies CASSVMGQTYNEQFF.

V gene TRBV18 combines with J gene TRBJ1-2; possible D gene TRBD1, 5 bases. Trimming pared 1 base from V and 7 bases from J, leaving 10 bases between. This CDR3 is 13 amino acids long. CDR1 is KGHSH, CDR2 LQKENI, per germline. The CDR3 DNA is TGTGCCAGCTCACCACTAGGGGAAAGTGGCTACACCTTC. Its translation: CASSPLGESGYTF.

In this sample, this clone turned up once. The genes are TRBV7-2 and TRBJ2-7; TRBD2 matches 9 bases. V lost 1 base, J lost 2 bases, and 3 bases stayed unmatched. Germline V lookup: CDR1 SGHTA, CDR2 FQGNSA. The CDR3 spans 15 residues. The CDR3 protein is CASSLVTSGTYEQYF. The CDR3 DNA sequence: TGTGCCAGCAGCTTAGTGACTAGCGGTACCTACGAGCAGTACTTC.

CDR3 region: CASSPPLPRANEKLFF. The CDR3 nucleotides are TGTGCCAGCTCACCACCTCTGCCAAGGGCGAATGAAAAACTGTTTTTT. This rearrangement joins TRBV18 to TRBJ1-4; no reliable D call. The germline V gene encodes CDR1 KGHSH and CDR2 LQKENI. V lost 0 bases and J 5 bases, leaving 13 bases between the germline ends. This CDR3 spans 16 amino acids.

The V gene is TRBV25-1, the J gene TRBJ2-3, with TRBD2 matching over 10 bases. CDR1 MGHDK and CDR2 SYGVNS come from the germline V gene. The length of the CDR3 is 18 residues. V shed 3 bases, J shed 3 bases, and the junction held 12 bases outside the gene matches. This CDR3 is CASSDPAGGLAWTDTQYF. As DNA, the CDR3 is TGTGCCAGCAGTGACCCAGCGGGAGGGCTCGCCTGGACAGATACGCAGTATTTT.

In this sample, this clone turned up a few times. V and J are TRBV9 and TRBJ2-7; weak D call: TRBD2 (6 bases). V was pared by 2 bases and J by 3 bases, with 15 bases between. Germline V gene data show CDR1 as SGDLS and CDR2 as YYNGEE. The CDR3 loop spans 15 amino acids. CDR3 coding DNA: TGTGCCAGCAGCGTTGGAGGGGCAATTAACTACGAGCAGTACTTC. It translates to CASSVGGAINYEQYF.

This clone showed up just a few times. The gene calls are TRBV21-1 and TRBJ1-6; TRBD1 is the table's D call and was not checked against the DNA. TRBV21-1 is a pseudogene. The CDR3 sequence is 14 residues long. The CDR3 DNA reads TGTGCCAGCAGCAAGTTGGACAGGGGGATCCCCCTCCACTTT. Translating gives CASSKLDRGIPLHF.

The genes are TRBV7-9 and TRBJ1-3; no reliable D call. Germline V lookup: CDR1 SEHNR, CDR2 FQNEAQ (reference sequence). V was cut by 2 bases and J by 1 base, with 12 bases left in between. This CDR3 is built from 16 residues. The CDR3 region is CASSLNARPSGNTIYF. DNA for the CDR3: TGTGCCAGCAGCTTAAATGCCAGGCCGTCTGGAAACACCATATATTTT.

The genes are TRBV29-1 and TRBJ1-5; D gene unclear. The CDR3 is made up of 14 amino acids. Germline V gives CDR1 SQVTM, CDR2 ANQGSEA. V shed 4 bases and J shed 2 bases, with 12 bases lying between them. The CDR3 protein is CSVVEGYGNQPQHF. The DNA of the CDR3 is TGCAGCGTTGTGGAAGGGTACGGCAATCAGCCCCAGCATTTT.

The CDR3: CASSFGTGLPDTQYF. The CDR3 DNA is TGCGCCAGCAGCTTCGGGACAGGGTTACCAGATACGCAGTATTTT. The chain carries TRBV5-1 and TRBJ2-3; 9 bases are a match to TRBD1. Trimming took 2 bases from V and 4 from J; bases not matched to a gene: 5. This CDR3 has 15 amino acids. Germline V CDR1 and CDR2: SGHRS, YFSETQ.

The CDR3 DNA follows: TGCGCCAGCAGCTTGGATTTAGGGGGCTGGACTGAAGCTTTCTTT. Amino acid sequence: CASSLDLGGWTEAFF. The chain links TRBV5-1 to TRBJ1-1, with 7 bases that match TRBD1. This CDR3 has 15 amino acids. Germline values: CDR1 SGHRS, CDR2 YFSETQ. The ends lost 0 bases at V and 5 bases at J; junction bases unmatched: 7.

The genes are TRBV5-5 and TRBJ1-1; no firm D call. The germline V and J ends were trimmed by 1 base and 7 bases, with 17 bases remaining between them. CDR1 is SGHKS and CDR2 is YYEKEE in the germline V gene (reference sequence). The CDR3 runs 15 residues. The chain's CDR3 is CASSLSGVSGVEAFF. The DNA of the CDR3 is TGTGCCAGCAGCTTGAGTGGGGTCAGTGGGGTTGAAGCTTTCTTT.